This entry features one T cell receptor beta chain sequence. Germline V gives CDR1 DFQATT, CDR2 SNEGSKA (reference sequence). There are 15 residues in the CDR3. The germline V and J ends were trimmed by 6 bases and 0 bases, with 15 bases remaining between them. This specimen comes from a study of yellow fever vaccine responses in identical twins. A single record per CDR3 protein comes from TCRdb applying MiXCR to the RT-PCR reads. The sample lists some 390 distinct CDR3 sequences, 60% to 75% occurring once. Sequencing was performed on T cells from blood (PBMCs), unsorted or a sorted subset (not recorded which), taken before or after yellow fever vaccination (not recorded which). The TCR was taken from a female donor who received the yellow fever vaccine. The chain joins TRBV20-1 to TRBJ2-1; TRBD2 is a possible D gene (6 bases). CDR3 in amino acids: CSARRAGPSYNEQFF. The CDR3 region has the DNA TGCAGTGCGAGAAGGGCGGGACCCTCCTACAATGAGCAGTTCTTC.